This T cell receptor (beta chain) was recovered during a study of early T cells in non-severe SARS-CoV-2 infection. Across the study: Unsorted whole blood bulk RNA was sequenced, with unpaired chains. Study findings and constraints: There was a bias toward anti-spike CD8 responses in VDJdb matching, which missed private and CD4 specificities.

This clonotype was recorded a few times. Its antigen is still unknown. Each cDNA molecule carried a unique molecular identifier. TCRdb itself ran the 5' RACE reads through MiXCR, one entry per CDR3 protein. The sample lists some 50,000 distinct CDR3 sequences, around 9.1% occurring once. The sequenced material came from whole blood. This sequence was found in an adult who was a healthcare worker with PCR-confirmed SARS-CoV-2 infection or an uninfected control (not recorded which).

The CDR3 DNA reads TGTGCCACCAGTGATTTCGGCGGGATATACACCGGGGAGCTGTTTTTT. Its protein product is CATSDFGGIYTGELFF. The genes are TRBV24-1 and TRBJ2-2; a weak D match, TRBD2 (6 bases). This CDR3 comprises 16 residues. V lost 1 base and J lost 3, with 11 bases in between. CDR1 and CDR2 (germline): KGHDR, SFDVKD.